The 29 T cell receptor beta chains below all came from one sample that was sequenced in a study of T cell responses to AZD1222 COVID-19 vaccine. Measured with immunoSEQ multiplex PCR; TCRdb has only the in-frame clones, and not every one. Here the sample spans approximately 100,000 clones, about 86% being singletons. The sequencing used peripheral blood, collected on day 0 of AZD1222 vaccination. Receptors originate from an adult in good health.

CDR3 in DNA: TGTGCCAGCAGCTTAGACCCCGCAAACATTCAGTACTTC. Translation: CASSLDPANIQYF. This chain connects TRBV11-3 to TRBJ2-4, with no clear D. CDR3 length equals 13 residues. Germline V lookup: CDR1 SGHNT, CDR2 YENEEA. Between the trimmed V and J ends, which lost 0 bases and 6 bases, there was a span of 6 bases.

This clone appeared a single time. The chain has TRBV4-1 and TRBJ2-7; 16 bases map to TRBD2. V dropped 5 bases and J dropped 1; count of bases not matched to a gene: 2. CDR3 size: 16 residues. Germline CDR1 MGHRA, CDR2 YSYEKL. This CDR3 is CASSKGLAGGSYEQYF. CDR3 nucleotide sequence: TGCGCCAGCAGCAAGGGACTAGCGGGAGGGTCCTACGAGCAGTACTTC.

This clone was counted between two and nine times. The V call is TRBV2, the J call TRBJ2-7, with TRBD1 as a possible D gene (5 bases). V was cut by 2 bases and J by 0 bases, with 5 bases left in between. The germline gives CDR1 SNHLY, CDR2 FYNNEI. CDR3 length: 13 amino acids. CDR3 bases: TGTGCCAGCAGTGAAAGGGGCTCCTACGAGCAGTACTTC. It is translated as CASSERGSYEQYF.

Written as DNA, the CDR3 is TGTGCCAGCACCCCCCGCTGGGCGGGGATGGGAGAGACCCAGTACTTC. It codes for CASTPRWAGMGETQYF. The chain links TRBV6-6 to TRBJ2-5, with TRBD2 as a possible D gene (6 bases). The germline gives CDR1 MNHNY, CDR2 SVGAGI (reference sequence). CDR3 length: 16 amino acids. The V end was cut by 7 bases, the J end by 4 bases, with 22 bases between.

J is TRBJ2-4 and V is TRBV18; D perhaps matches TRBD1 (5 bases). The V gene lost 1 base and the J gene lost 1 base, with 5 bases spanning the gap. Germline V gene lookup returns CDR1 KGHSH and CDR2 LQKENI. The CDR3 spans 14 residues. DNA of the CDR3: TGTGCCAGCTCACCACAGGGGGCCAAAAACATTCAGTACTTC. As protein: CASSPQGAKNIQYF.

CDR3 sequence reads: CATSRGGNTEAFF. The CDR3 DNA sequence: TGTGCCACCAGCAGAGGGGGGAACACTGAAGCTTTCTTT. The rearrangement joins TRBV15 to TRBJ1-1; D gene ambiguous. The length of the CDR3 is 13 residues. The V gene's germline CDR1 is LNHNV and CDR2 YYDKDF (reference sequence). V lost 1 base to trimming and J lost 1 base, with 4 bases between them.

V and J are TRBV28 and TRBJ1-2, with no clear D. Deletions cut 5 bases from V and 0 bases from J, with 16 bases between. This CDR3 is 16 amino acids long. Germline values: CDR1 MDHEN, CDR2 SYDVKM. CDR3 sequence (DNA): TGTGCCAGCAGTCTTTCCCGGCCTGGGACTAACTATGGCTACACCTTC. It is translated as CASSLSRPGTNYGYTF.

The chain combines TRBV5-1 with TRBJ2-5; D may be TRBD1 or TRBD2 (6 bases each). The CDR3 loop spans 15 amino acids. V lost 1 base, J lost 5 bases, and 15 bases lay in between. CDR1 is SGHRS, CDR2 YFSETQ, per germline. CDR3 nucleotides: TGCGCCAGCAGCTTGATGGGGGGCAATCTCGAGACCCAGTACTTC. Protein: CASSLMGGNLETQYF.

V and J are TRBV6-4 and TRBJ2-5; TRBD2 aligns across 10 bases. CDR3 length: 17 amino acids. CDR1 and CDR2 from the germline V gene are MRHNA and SNTAGT. Trimming took 5 bases from V and 5 from J; bases not matched to a gene: 14. CDR3 region: CASSSLLSGRAEETQYF. The CDR3 nucleotides are TGTGCCAGCAGTTCCCTCCTCAGCGGGAGGGCCGAGGAGACCCAGTACTTC.

The chain links TRBV9 to TRBJ2-7; TRBD2 matches at 11 bases. Germline trimming cut 0 bases from V and 4 bases from J; bases unmatched to any gene: 3. This CDR3 comprises 15 residues. The germline gives CDR1 SGDLS, CDR2 YYNGEE. CDR3 sequence: CASSVGGTSGYEQYF. The CDR3 nucleotides are TGTGCCAGCAGCGTAGGAGGGACTAGCGGTTACGAGCAGTACTTC.

The chain recombines TRBV4-1 with TRBJ1-2, with D perhaps TRBD1 (5 bases). V was shortened by 1 base and J by 2 bases, with 11 bases between the two germline ends. Germline loops: CDR1 MGHRA, CDR2 YSYEKL. The CDR3 extends over 15 amino acids. The CDR3 coding sequence is TGCGCCAGCAGCCAAGTCAGCCAGGGAAACTATGGCTACACCTTC. Its protein is CASSQVSQGNYGYTF.

This chain connects TRBV6-5 to TRBJ2-7; D ambiguous. This CDR3 is built from 14 residues. From germline, CDR1 is MNHEY and CDR2 SVGAGI. The ends were cut back, 6 bases at V and 3 bases at J, with 15 bases in the middle. As DNA, the CDR3 is TGTGCCAGCAGGCCCCTTGGAGTAAACTACGAGCAGTACTTC. This gives the protein CASRPLGVNYEQYF.

The rearrangement links TRBV19 to TRBJ2-7, with D tentatively TRBD1 (6 bases). The CDR3 length is 15 residues. V gave up 5 bases and J gave up 2 bases, with 16 bases separating them. The germline CDR1 and CDR2 sequences are LNHDA and SQIVND (reference sequence). The CDR3 reads CASSSQFGGTYEQYF. The CDR3 coding sequence is TGTGCCAGTAGTTCTCAGTTTGGGGGCACCTACGAGCAGTACTTC.

The chain uses TRBV5-1 and TRBJ2-5; TRBD2 is a possible D gene (6 bases). Deletions cut 0 bases from V and 4 bases from J, with 10 bases between. CDR3 size: 14 residues. CDR1 SGHRS and CDR2 YFSETQ come from the germline V gene. CDR3 sequence reads: CASSLELAGETQYF. In nucleotides, the CDR3 is TGCGCCAGCAGCTTGGAACTAGCTGGAGAGACCCAGTACTTC.

The chain recombines TRBV7-8 with TRBJ1-1; no clear D gene. With 2 bases removed from V and 7 bases from J, the gap between germline ends came to 14 bases. Germline CDR1 is SGHVS and CDR2 is FQNEAQ. The CDR3 runs 14 residues. CDR3 protein: CASSLPNPNIEAFF. As DNA, the CDR3 is TGTGCCAGCAGCTTACCCAACCCAAATATTGAAGCTTTCTTT.

This sequence joins TRBV6-5 and TRBJ1-2; a weak D match, TRBD1 (6 bases). Germline assignment: CDR1 MNHEY and CDR2 SVGAGI. There are 13 residues in the CDR3. Trimming stripped 5 bases from V and 2 bases from J, with 9 bases between. This chain's CDR3 is CASSNTGNYGYTF. The DNA for the CDR3 is TGTGCCAGCAGTAACACAGGGAACTATGGCTACACCTTC.

The J gene is TRBJ2-1, the V gene TRBV7-8, with TRBD2 matching 10 bases. Germline loops: CDR1 SGHVS, CDR2 FQNEAQ. Unmatched junction bases numbered 18, after V lost 1 base and J lost 12 bases. There are 18 residues in the CDR3. CDR3 bases: TGTGCCAGCAGCTTAGTGGGAGAGTGGGCTAGCGGGAGTATGAGGCAGTTCTTC. Its protein is CASSLVGEWASGSMRQFF.

The chain couples TRBV5-4 to TRBJ2-1; 7 bases match TRBD2. With 4 bases clipped from V and 4 bases from J, the junction kept 11 bases outside the gene matches. The CDR3 totals 16 residues. The germline V gene encodes CDR1 SGHNT and CDR2 YYREEE (reference sequence). The CDR3 DNA sequence: TGTGCCAGCAGCGCTCGGAGTAGCGGGTTATACAATGAGCAGTTCTTC. Translating gives CASSARSSGLYNEQFF.

This rearrangement joins TRBV7-8 to TRBJ1-1; 8 nucleotides match TRBD1. The trim removed 5 bases at V and 3 bases at J, leaving 14 bases unmatched. Germline assignment: CDR1 SGHVS and CDR2 FQNEAQ. This CDR3 region has 17 residues. The CDR3 nucleotides are TGTGCCAGCAGCCGAGGGGGCAGGGGGCGCTTGGACACTGAAGCTTTCTTT. It translates to CASSRGGRGRLDTEAFF.

The V gene is TRBV7-9, the J gene TRBJ2-7; a possible D gene is TRBD1 (6 bases). V shed 4 bases and J shed 6 bases, with 13 bases lying between them. CDR3 size: 13 residues. Germline V gene sequence: CDR1 SEHNR, CDR2 FQNEAQ (reference sequence). CDR3 protein: CASSSLGGGEQYF. Written as DNA, the CDR3 is TGTGCCAGCAGCTCGCTAGGGGGTGGCGAGCAGTACTTC. Based on the CDR3 plus reference TRBV7-9 and TRBJ2-7, the full variable domain is DTGVSQNPRHKITKRGQNVTFRCDPISEHNRLYWYRQTLGQGPEFLTYFQNEAQLEKSRLLSDRFSAERPKGSFSTLEIQRTEQGDSAMYLCASSSLGGGEQYFGPGTRLTVT.

The chain employs TRBV28 and TRBJ1-2; no firm D call. This CDR3 comprises 13 residues. The V end was cut by 4 bases, the J end by 8 bases, with 14 bases between. Germline V gives CDR1 MDHEN, CDR2 SYDVKM. For the CDR3, the DNA is TGTGCCAGCAGTTACCCCGGAGGGCGAGGCTACACCTTC. Translation: CASSYPGGRGYTF.

In its sample, this clone was seen a few times. This chain uses TRBV7-9 with TRBJ2-3, with D possibly being TRBD1 or TRBD2 (6 bases each). Trimming left V 8 bases short and J 6 bases short, with 18 bases between. In germline, CDR1 is SEHNR, CDR2 FQNEAQ (reference sequence). The CDR3 loop spans 14 amino acids. CDR3 sequence (DNA): TGTGCCAGCGCTACGGGGGCAGGGACGGATACGCAGTATTTT. It encodes CASATGAGTDTQYF.

The chain couples TRBV5-1 to TRBJ1-6, with D hard to call. V was clipped by 9 bases and J by 9 bases, with 19 bases between them. The CDR3 consists of 14 residues. The germline gives CDR1 SGHRS, CDR2 YFSETQ. Here the CDR3 reads CATQTGPEVSPLHF. The DNA for the CDR3 is TGCGCCACTCAAACCGGGCCCGAGGTTTCACCCCTCCACTTT.

The chain couples TRBV12-3 or TRBV12-4 to TRBJ2-7, with D uncertain. Trimming removed 3 bases from V and 2 bases from J, with 8 bases in between. The CDR3 runs to 13 residues. CDR3 coding DNA: TGTGCCAGCAGTTTGAGGTTCCCCTACGAGCAGTACTTC. This codes for CASSLRFPYEQYF.

This chain joins TRBV7-9 and TRBJ2-3; 7 nucleotides line up with TRBD2. Germline V CDR1 and CDR2: SEHNR, FQNEAQ (reference sequence). The trim removed 0 bases at V and 6 bases at J, leaving 0 bases unmatched. The CDR3 has 13 residues. This CDR3 reads CASSLAGGDTQYF. Written as DNA, the CDR3 is TGTGCCAGCAGCTTAGCGGGAGGGGATACGCAGTATTTT. The whole variable domain, filled in from reference TRBV7-9 and TRBJ2-3, reads DTGVSQNPRHKITKRGQNVTFRCDPISEHNRLYWYRQTLGQGPEFLTYFQNEAQLEKSRLLSDRFSAERPKGSFSTLEIQRTEQGDSAMYLCASSLAGGDTQYFGPGTRLTVL.

This chain links TRBV5-1 with TRBJ1-4, with 12 nucleotides matching TRBD1. The germline CDR1 and CDR2 sequences are SGHRS and YFSETQ. Unmatched junction bases numbered 0, after V lost 4 bases and J lost 5 bases. The CDR3 sequence is 14 residues long. The CDR3 nucleotides read TGCGCCAGCAGCGGGACAGGGGGCAATGAAAAACTGTTTTTT. Encoded protein: CASSGTGGNEKLFF.

The chain is built from TRBV19 and TRBJ1-6, with unresolved D. V lost 8 bases and J lost 7, with 12 bases in between. CDR1 is LNHDA and CDR2 is SQIVND in the germline V gene (reference sequence). The CDR3 totals 13 residues. For the CDR3, the DNA is TGTGCCAGTGGGGAACAGACGAATTCACCCCTCCACTTT. Residues: CASGEQTNSPLHF.

This chain connects TRBV2 to TRBJ2-2; possible D gene TRBD1, 6 bases. Trimming took 3 bases from V and 5 from J, leaving 10 bases between them. This CDR3 is 14 amino acids long. Germline V gene lookup returns CDR1 SNHLY and CDR2 FYNNEI. The CDR3 region is CASSDTGSTGELFF. CDR3 DNA: TGTGCCAGCAGTGATACAGGGTCAACCGGGGAGCTGTTTTTT.

This clone was observed once. The chain joins TRBV5-1 to TRBJ2-2, with 10 bases identical to TRBD2. J lost 6 bases, V lost 4 bases, and 9 bases had no gene match. The germline CDR1 and CDR2 sequences are SGHRS and YFSETQ. The CDR3 sequence is 16 residues long. CDR3 loop: CASSRETSGLSGELFF. The CDR3, as DNA: TGCGCCAGCAGCCGGGAGACTAGCGGGTTATCCGGGGAGCTGTTTTTT.